This note documents a single T cell receptor beta chain sequence. The Susac syndrome patients fit the recently defined diagnostic criteria for definite or probable disease. This record belongs to a study of CD8 T cells in Susac syndrome. RNA totalling roughly 0.5 to 1 ug underwent reverse transcription with random hexamers. One entry per CDR3 protein results from TCRdb running MiXCR on the immunoSEQ multiplex PCR reads. The sample lists approximately 190,000 distinct CDR3 sequences; roughly nine tenths were seen once. Germline values: CDR1 SGHNT, CDR2 YENEEA. The CDR3 totals 16 residues. Trimming left V 1 base short and J 1 base short, with 11 bases between.

The chain joins TRBV11-3 to TRBJ2-1, with D possibly being TRBD1 (6 bases). The sample comprised CD4+ T cells from PBMCs. The TCR sequence derives from a human donor with Susac syndrome. CDR3 region: CASSLGWDTSYNEQFF. CDR3 in DNA: TGTGCCAGCAGCTTAGGATGGGACACTTCCTACAATGAGCAGTTCTTC.